The entry below describes one T cell receptor beta chain. This CDR3 comprises 14 residues. The sample belongs to a study of blood T cell repertoires in COVID-19. Study details: Nucleic acid was either cDNA or gDNA, and it came from T cells, B-cell-depleted T cells, or PBMCs.

Per the study methods: Estimation of nucleated cell counts relied on the amplification of reference gene primers. Profiling relied on immunoSEQ multiplex PCR, and the TCRdb table lists in-frame clones only, not all of them. Clone size and the V and J calls come from that table; the DNA yielded D and trimming. This sample carries around 340,000 clones, 70% to 90% of them seen once, and the ten largest clones take under 8.5%. Input material: peripheral blood. This TCR was recovered from a woman aged 55-70 years with COVID-19, enrolled during active disease. J is TRBJ2-2 and V is TRBV21-1; TRBD2, the table's D call, was not compared with the DNA. TRBV21-1 is a pseudogene. CDR3 DNA sequence: TGTGCCAGCAGAGGACTGTCGAACACCGGGGAGCTGTTTTTT. As protein: CASRGLSNTGELFF.